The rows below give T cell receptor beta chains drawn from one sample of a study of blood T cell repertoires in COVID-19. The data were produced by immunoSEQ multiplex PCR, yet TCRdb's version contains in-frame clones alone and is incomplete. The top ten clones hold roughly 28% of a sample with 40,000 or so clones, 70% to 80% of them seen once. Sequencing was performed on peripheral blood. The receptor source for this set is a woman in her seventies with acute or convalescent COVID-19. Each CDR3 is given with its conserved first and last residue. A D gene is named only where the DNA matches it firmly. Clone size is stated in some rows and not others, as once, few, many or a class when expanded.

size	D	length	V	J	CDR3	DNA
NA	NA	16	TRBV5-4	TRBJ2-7	CASSRELSTRSDEQYF	TGTGCCAGCAGCCGAGAACTCTCGACTAGGTCGGACGAGCAGTACTTC
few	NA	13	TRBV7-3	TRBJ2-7	CASSLTGLNEQYF	TGTGCCAGCAGCCTCACAGGGCTAAACGAGCAGTACTTC
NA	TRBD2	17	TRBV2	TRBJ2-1	CASKPGASGGDNNEQFF	TGTGCCAGCAAACCAGGGGCTAGCGGGGGGGACAACAATGAGCAGTTCTTC
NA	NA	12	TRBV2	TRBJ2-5	CASEGEKETQYF	TGTGCCAGCGAGGGGGAGAAAGAGACCCAGTACTTC
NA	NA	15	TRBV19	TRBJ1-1	CASTSGTSMNTEAFF	TGTGCCAGTACCTCCGGGACATCTATGAACACTGAAGCTTTCTTT
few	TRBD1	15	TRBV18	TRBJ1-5	CASSPGRDREQPQHF	TGTGCCAGCTCACCAGGCAGGGACAGGGAACAGCCCCAGCATTTT
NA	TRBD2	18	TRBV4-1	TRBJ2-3	CASSQESGPGTITDTQYF	TGCGCCAGCAGCCAAGAATCGGGTCCGGGGACTATCACAGATACGCAGTATTTT
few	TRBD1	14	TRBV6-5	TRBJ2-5	CASSYSTGVKTQYF	TGTGCCAGCAGTTACTCGACAGGGGTCAAGACCCAGTACTTC
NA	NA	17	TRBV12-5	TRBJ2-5	CASGLVLKEGNQETQYF	TGTGCTAGTGGTTTGGTTCTGAAGGAGGGGAACCAAGAGACCCAGTACTTC
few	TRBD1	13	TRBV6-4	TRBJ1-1	CASRLTGDTEAFF	TGTGCCAGCAGGCTGACAGGGGACACTGAAGCTTTCTTT
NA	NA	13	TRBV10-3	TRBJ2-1	CAISGVQGHEQFF	TGTGCCATCAGTGGGGTACAGGGTCATGAGCAGTTCTTC
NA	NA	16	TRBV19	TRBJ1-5	CASSIAFQISNQPQHF	TGTGCCAGTAGTATAGCCTTCCAGATTAGCAATCAGCCCCAGCATTTT
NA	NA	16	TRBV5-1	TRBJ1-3	CASSLAELISGNTIYF	TGCGCCAGCAGCTTGGCCGAGTTAATCTCTGGAAACACCATATATTTT
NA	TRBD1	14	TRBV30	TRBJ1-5	CAWSRGQLRQPQHF	TGTGCCTGGAGTAGGGGACAGCTCAGGCAGCCCCAGCATTTT
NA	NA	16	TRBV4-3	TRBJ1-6	CASSQEAAGVGSPLHF	TGCGCCAGCAGCCAAGAAGCGGCAGGGGTGGGATCACCCCTCCACTTT
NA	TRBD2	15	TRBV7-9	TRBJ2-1	CASSSGLGEYNEQFF	TGTGCCAGCAGCTCGGGACTAGGGGAGTACAATGAGCAGTTCTTC
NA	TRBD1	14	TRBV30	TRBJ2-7	CAWNLGTGAYEQYF	TGTGCCTGGAATCTGGGGACAGGGGCCTACGAGCAGTACTTC
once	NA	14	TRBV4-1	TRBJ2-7	CASSQALRVYEQYF	TGCGCCAGCAGCCAAGCGCTGAGGGTCTACGAGCAGTACTTC
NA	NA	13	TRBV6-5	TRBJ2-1	CASSTGSSGEQFF	TGTGCCAGCAGCACAGGGTCGTCAGGCGAGCAGTTCTTC
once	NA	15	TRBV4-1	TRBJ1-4	CASRAQGQAFEKLFF	TGCGCCAGTCGTGCCCAGGGGCAAGCGTTCGAAAAACTGTTTTTT
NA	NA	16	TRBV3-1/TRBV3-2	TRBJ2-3	CASSQVGSGSLHTQYF	TGTGCCAGCAGCCAAGTCGGTAGCGGTTCCCTTCATACGCAGTATTTT
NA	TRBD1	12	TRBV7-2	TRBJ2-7	CASSAIQGSQHF	TGTGCCAGCAGCGCAATACAGGGGTCACAGCACTTC
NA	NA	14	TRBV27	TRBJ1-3	CASSFRGGGNTIYF	TGTGCCAGCAGTTTCCGGGGGGGAGGAAACACCATATATTTT
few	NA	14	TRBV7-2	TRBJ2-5	CASSFPDRLETQYF	TGTGCCAGCAGCTTCCCAGACAGGTTAGAGACCCAGTACTTC
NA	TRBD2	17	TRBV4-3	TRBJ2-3	CASSQERRGGVADTQYF	TGCGCCAGCAGCCAAGAACGGCGGGGGGGGGTCGCAGATACGCAGTATTTT
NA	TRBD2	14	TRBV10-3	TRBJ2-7	CAIKAGGSLYEQYF	TGTGCCATCAAAGCGGGAGGTTCCCTTTACGAGCAGTACTTC
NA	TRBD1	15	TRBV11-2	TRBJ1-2	CASSLRQGWNYGYTF	TGTGCCAGCAGCCTTCGACAGGGGTGGAACTATGGCTACACCTTC
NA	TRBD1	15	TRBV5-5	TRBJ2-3	CASSSPGQGIDTQYF	TGTGCCAGCAGCTCCCCGGGACAGGGAATAGATACGCAGTATTTT
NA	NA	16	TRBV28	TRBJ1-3	CASSLHPPGMANTIYF	TGTGCCAGCAGTTTACATCCTCCAGGGATGGCAAACACCATATATTTT
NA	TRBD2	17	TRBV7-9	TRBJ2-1	CASSLEGRLAGRNEQFF	TGTGCCAGCAGCTTAGAGGGGAGACTAGCGGGTCGCAATGAGCAGTTCTTC
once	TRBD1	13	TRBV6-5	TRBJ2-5	CASSYGQVETQYF	TGTGCCAGCAGTTATGGACAGGTCGAGACCCAGTACTTC
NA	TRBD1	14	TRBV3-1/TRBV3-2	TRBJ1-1	CASSDTQGASEAFF	TGTGCCAGCAGCGACACACAGGGGGCGTCTGAAGCTTTCTTT
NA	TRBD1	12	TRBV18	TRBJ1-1	CASSPSLGGTFF	TGTGCCAGCTCACCCTCTTTAGGGGGCACTTTCTTT
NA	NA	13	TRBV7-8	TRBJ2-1	CASSPNAGNEQFF	TGTGCCAGCAGCCCCAATGCCGGCAATGAGCAGTTCTTC
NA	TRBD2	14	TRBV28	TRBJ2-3	CASRPGGGADTQYF	TGTGCCAGCAGGCCGGGGGGAGGAGCAGATACGCAGTATTTT
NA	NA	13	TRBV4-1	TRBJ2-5	CASSRLEVETQYF	TGCGCCAGCAGCCGCCTAGAAGTGGAGACCCAGTACTTC
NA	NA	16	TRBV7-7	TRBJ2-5	CASSPGSLASEETQYF	TGTGCTAGCAGCCCCGGAAGTCTAGCGAGTGAAGAGACCCAGTACTTC
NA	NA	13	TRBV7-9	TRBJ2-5	CASSPILRETQYF	TGTGCCAGCAGCCCGATCCTCCGGGAGACCCAGTACTTC
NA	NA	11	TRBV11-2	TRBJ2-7	CASSAGYEQYF	TGTGCCAGCAGCGCCGGTTACGAGCAGTACTTC
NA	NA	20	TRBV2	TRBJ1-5	CASSGGPGTRTYRGDQPQHF	TGTGCCAGCAGTGGGGGGCCCGGGACACGGACCTACCGAGGTGATCAGCCCCAGCATTTT
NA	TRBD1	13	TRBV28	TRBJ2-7	CASSLSAGGEQYF	TGTGCCAGCAGTTTAAGTGCAGGGGGCGAGCAGTACTTC
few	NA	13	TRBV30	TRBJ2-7	CAWSSGTYYEQYF	TGTGCCTGGAGTTCAGGGACTTACTACGAGCAGTACTTC
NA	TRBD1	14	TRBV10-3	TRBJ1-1	CAISGGQGYTEAFF	TGTGCCATCAGTGGGGGACAGGGCTACACTGAAGCTTTCTTT
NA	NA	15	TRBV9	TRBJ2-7	CASSVGGGAEGEQYF	TGTGCCAGCAGCGTAGGTGGAGGGGCTGAGGGGGAGCAGTACTTC
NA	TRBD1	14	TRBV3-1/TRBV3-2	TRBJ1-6	CASSHGQGYSPLHF	TGTGCCAGCAGCCACGGACAGGGATACTCACCCCTCCACTTT
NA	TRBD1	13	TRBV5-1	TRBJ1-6	CASSEPDRAALHF	TGCGCCAGCAGCGAACCGGACAGGGCGGCCCTCCACTTT
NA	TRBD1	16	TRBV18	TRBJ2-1	CASSPQLGTGGNEQFF	TGTGCCAGCTCACCGCAACTCGGGACAGGGGGCAATGAGCAGTTCTTC
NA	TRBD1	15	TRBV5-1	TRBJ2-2	CASSFVTGDTGELFF	TGCGCCAGCAGCTTCGTGACAGGGGACACCGGGGAGCTGTTTTTT
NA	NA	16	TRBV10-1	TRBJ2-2	CASSTIPDRNTGELFF	TGCGCCAGCAGTACCATTCCCGACAGAAACACCGGGGAGCTGTTTTTT
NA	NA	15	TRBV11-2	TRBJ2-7	CASSLNRDPSYEQYF	TGTGCCAGCAGCTTAAACAGGGATCCCTCCTACGAGCAGTACTTC
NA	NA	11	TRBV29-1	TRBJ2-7	CSVAVSYEQYF	TGCAGCGTTGCCGTCTCCTACGAGCAGTACTTC
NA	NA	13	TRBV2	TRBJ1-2	CASQTQGAYGYTF	TGTGCCAGTCAGACACAGGGAGCCTATGGCTACACCTTC
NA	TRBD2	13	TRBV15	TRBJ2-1	CATGTTYNNEQFF	TGTGCCACCGGGACTACCTACAACAATGAGCAGTTCTTC
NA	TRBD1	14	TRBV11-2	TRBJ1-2	CASSLVQGAGGYTF	TGTGCCAGCAGCTTAGTTCAGGGGGCTGGCGGCTACACCTTC
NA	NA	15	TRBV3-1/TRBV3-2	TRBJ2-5	CASSQEPGITDTQYF	TGTGCCAGCAGCCAAGAACCGGGGATTACGGATACCCAGTACTTC